This T cell receptor (beta chain) was sequenced for a study of STAT5B mutations in CD4+ large granular lymphocyte leukemia. The CDR3 contains 14 residues. Per germline, CDR1 MDHEN and CDR2 SYDVKM. V shed 4 bases and J shed 5 bases, with 11 bases lying between them. As regards this clone: Its antigen is currently unknown.

Method: immunoSEQ multiplex PCR; TCRdb's copy keeps in-frame clones and lacks some. The sample has roughly 41,000 clones, around 72% seen once; the top ten hold around 0.5%. Whole-study findings and limits: No patients shared main leukemic clonotypes, though about 26% appeared at low frequency elsewhere. Patient CD4-sorted repertoires looked more clonal than healthy CD4+ repertoires, even without putative leukemic clones. Top patient clones used TRBV06 genes more often: 8/27 versus 2/35 in controls.

This sequence originates from a human donor in good health. The source material was CD4+ T cells from blood buffy coats. V and J are TRBV28 and TRBJ2-2; D perhaps matches TRBD2 (6 bases). As DNA, the CDR3 is TGTGCCAGCAGTTCCTTTGGGAGGACCGGGGAGCTGTTTTTT. It yields the protein CASSSFGRTGELFF.